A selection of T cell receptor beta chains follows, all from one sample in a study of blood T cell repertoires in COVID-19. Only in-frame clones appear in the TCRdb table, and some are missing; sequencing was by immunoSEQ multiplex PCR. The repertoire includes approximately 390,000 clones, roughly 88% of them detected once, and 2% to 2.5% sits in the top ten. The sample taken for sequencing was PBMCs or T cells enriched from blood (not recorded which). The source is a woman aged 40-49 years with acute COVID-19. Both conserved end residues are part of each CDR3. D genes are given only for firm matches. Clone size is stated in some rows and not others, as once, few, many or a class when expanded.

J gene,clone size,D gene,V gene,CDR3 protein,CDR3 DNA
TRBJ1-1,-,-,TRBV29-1,CSVKTGIRTEAFF,TGCAGCGTAAAAACAGGGATACGGACTGAAGCTTTCTTT
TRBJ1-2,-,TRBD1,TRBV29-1,CSVRTGYGYTF,TGCAGCGTTCGGACAGGATATGGCTACACCTTC
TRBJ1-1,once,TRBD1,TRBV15,CATSRVRTGYAFF,TGTGCCACCAGCAGAGTCAGGACAGGGTACGCTTTCTTT
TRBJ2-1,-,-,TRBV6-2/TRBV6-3,CASSELRGHEQFF,TGTGCCAGCAGTGAGCTGAGAGGCCATGAGCAGTTCTTC
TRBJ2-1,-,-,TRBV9,CASSTRDTNSYNEQFF,TGTGCCAGCAGCACCCGGGACACTAACTCCTACAATGAGCAGTTCTTC
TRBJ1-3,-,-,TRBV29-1,CSVRGNSGNTIYF,TGCAGCGTTAGGGGCAACTCCGGAAACACCATATATTTT
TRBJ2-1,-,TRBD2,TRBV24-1,CATSDLTSGGDNEQFF,TGTGCCACCAGTGACCTGACTAGCGGGGGGGACAATGAGCAGTTCTTC
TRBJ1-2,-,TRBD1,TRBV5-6,CASSADRVLSIHGYTF,TGTGCCAGCAGCGCCGACAGGGTGCTCTCTATTCATGGCTACACCTTC
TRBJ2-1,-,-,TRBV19,CASSPRTTRVEQFF,TGTGCCAGTAGTCCTCGGACTACGCGGGTTGAGCAGTTCTTC
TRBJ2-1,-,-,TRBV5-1,CASSLLTHNEQFF,TGCGCCAGCAGCTTACTGACACACAATGAGCAGTTCTTC
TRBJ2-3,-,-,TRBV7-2,CASSFGGYGDTQYF,TGTGCCAGCAGCTTCGGCGGGTACGGAGATACGCAGTATTTT
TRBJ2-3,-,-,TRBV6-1,CASSEAGASGAQYF,TGTGCCAGCAGTGAAGCGGGTGCGTCGGGGGCGCAGTATTTT
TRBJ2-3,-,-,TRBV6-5,CASGSGTQYF,TGTGCCAGCGGGTCGGGTACGCAGTATTTT
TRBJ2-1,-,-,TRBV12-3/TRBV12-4,CASSLGTGKQFF,TGTGCCAGCAGTTTGGGTACGGGGAAACAGTTCTTC
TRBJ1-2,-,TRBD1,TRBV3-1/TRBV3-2,CASSQDPDRDGYTF,TGTGCCAGCAGCCAAGATCCCGACAGGGACGGCTACACCTTC
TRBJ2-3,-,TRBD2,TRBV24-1,CATSDPRGRGATDTQYF,TGTGCCACCAGTGACCCCCGGGGGCGGGGGGCCACAGATACGCAGTATTTT
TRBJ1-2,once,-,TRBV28,CASSSPPYGYTF,TGTGCCAGCAGTTCCCCTCCCTATGGCTACACCTTC
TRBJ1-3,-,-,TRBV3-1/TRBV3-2,CASSPTTGNTIYF,TGTGCCAGCAGCCCTACCACTGGAAACACCATATATTTT
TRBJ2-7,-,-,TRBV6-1,CASSEAPRGYEQYF,TGTGCCAGCAGTGAAGCTCCCAGGGGTTACGAGCAGTACTTC
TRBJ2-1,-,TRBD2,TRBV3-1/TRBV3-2,CASSQGTSGDSSYNEQFF,TGTGCCAGCAGCCAAGGGACTAGCGGGGACAGCTCCTACAATGAGCAGTTCTTC
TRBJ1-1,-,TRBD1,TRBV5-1,CASSGDNRGLDEAFF,TGCGCCAGCAGCGGGGACAACAGGGGGCTGGATGAAGCTTTCTTT
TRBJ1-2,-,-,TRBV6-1,CASSVWGQGWNYGYTF,TGTGCCAGCAGTGTATGGGGTCAGGGGTGGAACTATGGCTACACCTTC
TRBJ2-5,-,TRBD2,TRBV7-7,CASSLFAGEGETQYF,TGTGCCAGCAGCTTATTTGCGGGGGAGGGGGAGACCCAGTACTTC
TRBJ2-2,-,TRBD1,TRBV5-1,CASSLAGGDTGELFF,TGCGCCAGCAGCTTGGCAGGGGGTGACACCGGGGAGCTGTTTTTT
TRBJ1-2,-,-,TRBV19,CASKQVNYGYTF,TGTGCCAGCAAACAGGTTAACTATGGCTACACCTTC
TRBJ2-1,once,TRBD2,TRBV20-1,CSAGGGNEQFF,TGCAGTGCTGGGGGGGGGAATGAGCAGTTCTTC
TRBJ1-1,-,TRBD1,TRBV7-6,CASSPTGTGVPNTEAFF,TGTGCCAGCAGCCCGACCGGGACAGGGGTGCCGAACACTGAAGCTTTCTTT
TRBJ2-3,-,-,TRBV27,CASSPEGDTQYF,TGTGCCAGCAGCCCGGAGGGAGATACGCAGTATTTT
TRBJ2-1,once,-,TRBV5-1,CASSSQGGEQFF,TGCGCCAGCAGCTCTCAGGGTGGTGAGCAGTTCTTC
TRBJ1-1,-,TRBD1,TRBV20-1,CSASSGTGIMNTEAFF,TGCAGTGCTAGTTCCGGGACAGGGATAATGAACACTGAAGCTTTCTTT
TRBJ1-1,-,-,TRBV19,CASKSGFEAFF,TGTGCCAGTAAATCAGGGTTTGAAGCTTTCTTT
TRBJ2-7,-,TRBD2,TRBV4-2,CASSGPGLANEQYF,TGTGCCAGCAGCGGGCCGGGACTAGCCAACGAGCAGTACTTC
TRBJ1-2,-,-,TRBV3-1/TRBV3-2,CASSQGPTGYTF,TGTGCCAGCAGCCAAGGGCCAACGGGCTACACCTTC
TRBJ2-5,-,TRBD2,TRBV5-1,CASSRTSGGGETQYF,TGCGCCAGCAGCAGGACTAGCGGGGGCGGAGAGACCCAGTACTTC
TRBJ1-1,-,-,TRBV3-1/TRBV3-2,CASSQDLGGTEAFF,TGTGCCAGCAGCCAAGATTTAGGGGGAACTGAAGCTTTCTTT
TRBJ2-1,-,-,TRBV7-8,CASSLVGGPSVNEQFF,TGTGCCAGCAGCTTAGTAGGGGGACCCTCGGTCAATGAGCAGTTCTTC
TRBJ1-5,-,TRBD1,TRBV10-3,CAISESVRQGVQPQHF,TGTGCCATCAGTGAGTCTGTTAGGCAGGGGGTTCAGCCCCAGCATTTT
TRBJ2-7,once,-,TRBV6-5,CASRMTASSYEQYF,TGTGCCAGCAGAATGACAGCCAGCTCCTACGAGCAGTACTTC
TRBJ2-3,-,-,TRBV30,CAWSVQGPDTQYF,TGTGCCTGGAGTGTACAGGGTCCAGATACGCAGTATTTT
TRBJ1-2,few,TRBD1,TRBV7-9,CASSSGQGAGYTF,TGTGCCAGCAGCTCCGGACAGGGGGCTGGCTACACCTTC
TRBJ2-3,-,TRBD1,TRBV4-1,CASSQDSGGPDTQYF,TGCGCCAGCAGCCAAGACTCAGGGGGCCCAGATACGCAGTATTTT
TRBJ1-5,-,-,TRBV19,CASSIGPLGGRGSNQPQHF,TGTGCCAGTAGTATAGGGCCCCTGGGGGGGAGAGGCAGCAATCAGCCCCAGCATTTT
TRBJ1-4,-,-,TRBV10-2,CASSEQGGGATNEKLFF,TGCGCCAGCAGTGAGCAGGGAGGGGGTGCAACTAATGAAAAACTGTTTTTT
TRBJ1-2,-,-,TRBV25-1,CASSDYRDGYTF,TGTGCCAGCAGTGATTACCGCGATGGCTACACCTTC
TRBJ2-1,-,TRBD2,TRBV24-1,CATSGWTSGGSNEQFF,TGTGCCACCAGTGGGTGGACTAGCGGGGGTTCGAATGAGCAGTTCTTC
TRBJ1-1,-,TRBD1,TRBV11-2,CASRPTGGETEAFF,TGTGCCAGCAGACCAACAGGGGGAGAAACTGAAGCTTTCTTT
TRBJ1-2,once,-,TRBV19,CASSMSGGPVYLGYGYTF,TGTGCCAGTAGTATGTCCGGGGGGCCAGTATATTTGGGCTATGGCTACACCTTC
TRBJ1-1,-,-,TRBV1,CTSGDRSDTEAFF,TGCACCAGCGGGGACAGGAGTGACACTGAAGCTTTCTTT
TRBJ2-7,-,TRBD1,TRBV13,CASSFGQGSYEQYF,TGTGCCAGCAGCTTCGGACAGGGTAGTTACGAGCAGTACTTC
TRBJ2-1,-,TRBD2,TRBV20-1,CSASVASGGNEQFF,TGCAGTGCTAGTGTGGCTAGCGGGGGTAATGAGCAGTTCTTC
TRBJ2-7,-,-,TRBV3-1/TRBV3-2,CASSQVAYEQYF,TGTGCCAGCAGCCAAGTAGCTTACGAGCAGTACTTC
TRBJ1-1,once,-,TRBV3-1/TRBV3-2,CASSQDWGRNTEAFF,TGTGCCAGCAGCCAAGATTGGGGGCGAAACACTGAAGCTTTCTTT
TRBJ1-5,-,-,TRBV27,CASSSRVLKAQHF,TGTGCCAGCAGTTCCAGGGTTCTAAAGGCCCAGCATTTT
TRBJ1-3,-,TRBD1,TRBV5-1,CASSVRQGAGNTIYF,TGCGCCAGCAGCGTCCGACAGGGGGCTGGAAACACCATATATTTT
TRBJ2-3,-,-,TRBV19,CASSWDKSTDTQYF,TGTGCCAGTAGTTGGGACAAGTCAACAGATACGCAGTATTTT
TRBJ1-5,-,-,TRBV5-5,CASSTHPPVSNQPQHF,TGTGCCAGCAGCACCCACCCGCCGGTTAGCAATCAGCCCCAGCATTTT
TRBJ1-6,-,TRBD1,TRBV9,CASSADRGSNSPLHF,TGTGCCAGCAGCGCGGACAGGGGGAGTAATTCACCCCTCCACTTT